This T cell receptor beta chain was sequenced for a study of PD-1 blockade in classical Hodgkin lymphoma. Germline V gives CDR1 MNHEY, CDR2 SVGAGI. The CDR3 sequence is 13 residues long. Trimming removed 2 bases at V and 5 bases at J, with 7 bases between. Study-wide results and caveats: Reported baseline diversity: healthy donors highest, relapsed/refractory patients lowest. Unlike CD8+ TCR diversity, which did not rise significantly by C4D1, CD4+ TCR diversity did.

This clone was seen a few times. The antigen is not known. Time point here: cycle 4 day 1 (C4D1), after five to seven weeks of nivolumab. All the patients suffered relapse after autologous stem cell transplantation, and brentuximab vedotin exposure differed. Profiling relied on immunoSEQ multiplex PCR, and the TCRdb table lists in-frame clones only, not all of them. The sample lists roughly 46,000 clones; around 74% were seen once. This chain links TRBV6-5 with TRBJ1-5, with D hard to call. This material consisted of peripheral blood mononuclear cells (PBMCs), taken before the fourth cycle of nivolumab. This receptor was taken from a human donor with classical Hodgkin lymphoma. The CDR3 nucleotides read TGTGCCAGCAGTTACAGTTCCGATCAGCCCCAGCATTTT. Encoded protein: CASSYSSDQPQHF.